This TCR beta chain was captured in a study of blood T cell repertoires in COVID-19. Study as a whole: Spain, Italy and the United States supplied samples that represented acute and convalescent COVID-19. Sample material is recorded as cDNA or gDNA derived from T cells, B-cell-depleted T cells, or PBMCs.

Germline lookup yields CDR1 MDHEN and CDR2 SYDVKM. The CDR3 spans 18 residues. V was cut by 5 bases and J by 3 bases, with 23 bases left in between. Seattle cases were enrolled at active infection and followed longitudinally. Original processing notes: Amplifying reference gene primers gave estimates of nucleated cell counts. TCRdb's table, derived via immunoSEQ multiplex PCR, lists solely in-frame clones and lacks some. That table furnishes V, J and clone size, whereas the DNA furnished D and trimming. The table lists under 85,000 clones, around 85% of them singletons, with about 15% in the top ten. This clonotype originated in a man aged 35-49 years with COVID-19, enrolled during active disease. The chain employs TRBV28 and TRBJ1-3; perhaps TRBD1 as D (6 bases). Sequencing was carried out using peripheral blood. In DNA form, the CDR3 reads TGTGCCAGCAGTCAACTAACCCGTCCAGGGGCGCATGGAAACACCATATATTTT. Protein: CASSQLTRPGAHGNTIYF.